This is a list of T cell receptor beta chains from one sample in a study of CD8+CD57+ T cells in acquired aplastic anemia. TCRdb used MiXCR to reprocess the reads, holding one entry per CDR3 protein. The sample yields about 200,000 distinct CDR3 sequences, almost 50% seen once. The specimen sequenced was sorted CD4+, CD8+, or CD8+CD57+ T cells (not recorded which) from PBMCs. The receptors shown here come from a human donor with aplastic anemia. The CDR3 runs from the conserved cysteine through the conserved F or W. The D gene is left open where the match is weak. The listing skips clone size in some rows; elsewhere it reads once, few, many or a size class.

len	abundance	v_gene	d_gene	j_gene	CDR3nt	CDR3aa
19	-	TRBV7-2	TRBD2	TRBJ2-1	TGTGCCAGCAGCCTCAGTACCGCGCTAGCGGGGGGGCGATACAATGAGCAGTTCTTC	CASSLSTALAGGRYNEQFF
14	many	TRBV24-1	-	TRBJ1-2	TGTGCCACCAGTGACCCGGGACTTGAGCATGGCTACACCTTC	CATSDPGLEHGYTF
14	-	TRBV20-1	-	TRBJ1-4	TGCAGTGCTAGAGACGCCAGGGGAAATGAAAAACTGTTTTTT	CSARDARGNEKLFF
13	-	TRBV29-1	TRBD1	TRBJ2-7	TGCAGCGCTTCGACAGGGGTAGGGTACGAGCAGTACTTC	CSASTGVGYEQYF
15	many	TRBV7-9	-	TRBJ2-1	TGTGCCAGCAGCGGAACCCGGGACATATACAATGAGCAGTTCTTC	CASSGTRDIYNEQFF
15	many	TRBV19	TRBD1	TRBJ2-5	TGTGCCAGTAGTATTTCGGCAGGGGGCCAAGAGACCCAGTACTTC	CASSISAGGQETQYF
16	few	TRBV29-1	-	TRBJ1-1	TGCAGCGTTGAAGACGAGGACATGTCATTGGGCACTGAAGCTTTCTTT	CSVEDEDMSLGTEAFF
15	-	TRBV20-1	-	TRBJ1-5	TGCAGTGCCTTAGGAGCGGGGGGCAACAATCAGCCCCAGCATTTT	CSALGAGGNNQPQHF
13	-	TRBV29-1	-	TRBJ1-2	TGCAGCGTTATAGCGATAGGAACCTATGGCTACACCTTC	CSVIAIGTYGYTF
16	few	TRBV15	TRBD2	TRBJ2-3	TGTGCCACCAGCAGAGGGGCGGGGGGAGTGACAGATACGCAGTATTTT	CATSRGAGGVTDTQYF
14	-	TRBV5-1	-	TRBJ2-5	TGCGCCAGCAGCCCTCTTGGGCGAGGAGAGACCCAGTACTTC	CASSPLGRGETQYF
12	many	TRBV7-9	-	TRBJ1-4	TGTGCCAGCAGCCTAGAAGGCGAAAAACTGTTTTTT	CASSLEGEKLFF
12	-	TRBV7-2	-	TRBJ2-6	TGTGCCAGCAGCTTAGGGGGGAACGTCCTGACTTTC	CASSLGGNVLTF
16	few	TRBV3-1	-	TRBJ2-3	TGTGCCAGCAGCCAAGTAACCATCTCGTATCTGGATACGCAGTATTTT	CASSQVTISYLDTQYF
17	-	TRBV7-3	-	TRBJ2-5	TGTGCCAGCAGCTTTGAGGGCAGGCAGGGAGTCCAAGAGACCCAGTACTTC	CASSFEGRQGVQETQYF
13	once	TRBV19	-	TRBJ2-7	TGTGCCAGTAGTATCGCCCTGGCCTACGAGCAGTACTTC	CASSIALAYEQYF
13	many	TRBV3-1	-	TRBJ2-2	TGTGCCAGCAGCCAAGAGTGGAGAAGGGAGCTGTTTTTT	CASSQEWRRELFF
12	-	TRBV29-1	TRBD1	TRBJ2-7	TGCAGCGTCTGGGACAGCTCCTACGAGCAGTACTTC	CSVWDSSYEQYF
15	many	TRBV11-2	TRBD1	TRBJ2-7	TGTGCCAGCAGCCTACAGGGGGGAGCTCCCTACGAGCAGTACTTC	CASSLQGGAPYEQYF
16	once	TRBV25-1	TRBD1	TRBJ1-5	TGTGCCAGCAGCCAGGAGGGACAGTCAATCAATCAGCCCCAGCATTTT	CASSQEGQSINQPQHF
18	many	TRBV5-1	TRBD2	TRBJ2-7	TGCGCCAGCAGCTTTGGGACTAGCGGGGGGCGCGCCTTATACGAGCAGTACTTC	CASSFGTSGGRALYEQYF